The clone carrying this TCR beta chain was picked up one time. Its target is unknown. TCRdb's copy holds only in-frame clones and misses some; the assay was immunoSEQ multiplex PCR. This table holds approximately 140,000 clones, around nine tenths found once. This sample is drawn from a study of T cell responses to AZD1222 COVID-19 vaccine. Study results and limitations: Baseline testing showed seropositivity in only a handful of AZD1222 recipients.

CDR1 LGHNA and CDR2 YSLEER come from the germline V gene. The CDR3 totals 20 residues. The V and J ends lost 3 bases and 4 bases, in that order; junction bases with no gene match: 14. The chain employs TRBV4-3 and TRBJ2-3; 15 bases agree with TRBD2. The TCR originated in an adult in good health. The sample in question was peripheral blood, obtained on day 0 of AZD1222 vaccination. The DNA of the CDR3 is TGCGCCAGCAGCCAGAAGAGGACTAGCGGGAGGGTCGCGGGCCCAGATACGCAGTATTTT. It translates to CASSQKRTSGRVAGPDTQYF.